The 23 T cell receptor beta chains below come from one sample, sequenced in a study of blood T cell repertoires in COVID-19. Profiling relied on immunoSEQ multiplex PCR, and the TCRdb table lists in-frame clones only, not all of them. Here the sample spans around 250,000 clones, 85% to 90% being singletons. Sequencing input: peripheral blood. Receptors were obtained from a woman in her 70s with active or convalescent COVID-19.

This clone was counted a single time. The genes are TRBV2 and TRBJ1-2; TRBD1 agrees at 10 bases. V gave up 6 bases and J gave up 3 bases; unmatched junction bases: 7. The CDR3 has 15 amino acids. Per the germline V gene, CDR1 is SNHLY and CDR2 is FYNNEI. This CDR3 is CASRLTGGWDYGYTF. In DNA form, the CDR3 reads TGTGCCAGCAGGCTGACAGGGGGCTGGGACTATGGCTACACCTTC.

The chain is built from TRBV5-6 and TRBJ2-2; a weak D match, TRBD1 (5 bases). V dropped 1 base and J dropped 6 bases, with 13 bases sitting between them. Germline CDR1 and CDR2: SGHDT and YYEEEE. There are 15 residues in the CDR3. The CDR3 is CASSLQGQGAGELFF. The CDR3 DNA reads as TGTGCCAGCAGCTTGCAAGGTCAAGGGGCCGGGGAGCTGTTTTTT.

The chain joins TRBV29-1 to TRBJ1-1; 7 positions match TRBD1. The CDR3 contains 12 residues. The ends lost 7 bases at V and 2 bases at J; junction bases unmatched: 4. CDR1 is SQVTM and CDR2 is ANQGSEA in the germline V gene. The CDR3 DNA reads TGCAGCGCGGGGGACAGCAACACTGAAGCTTTCTTT. Protein product: CSAGDSNTEAFF.

Of note for this clone: This sample also contains other DNA sequences that code for the same CDR3. The chain has TRBV6-5 and TRBJ1-1; perhaps TRBD1 as D (6 bases). The V and J ends lost 0 bases and 5 bases respectively, with 13 bases between them. Germline assignment: CDR1 MNHEY and CDR2 SVGAGI. This CDR3 region has 15 residues. Written as DNA, the CDR3 is TGTGCCAGCAGTTACTCGGGCAGGGGCCCTACTGAAGCTTTCTTT. Its translation is CASSYSGRGPTEAFF.

About this clone: Other DNA variants within this sample encode the same CDR3. The chain links TRBV27 to TRBJ1-5; no definite D call. The CDR3 has 15 residues. The V gene's germline CDR1 is MNHEY and CDR2 SMNVEV (reference sequence). Trimming left V 1 base short and J 1 base short, with 8 bases between. The CDR3 DNA is TGTGCCAGCAGTTTATTAGGAGGGAGCAATCAGCCCCAGCATTTT. Its protein is CASSLLGGSNQPQHF.

The chain combines TRBV5-1 with TRBJ1-2, with a tentative D call TRBD1 (6 bases). V was trimmed by 6 bases and J by 8 bases, leaving 17 bases between them. Per the germline V gene, CDR1 is SGHRS and CDR2 is YFSETQ. The CDR3 is made up of 13 amino acids. The CDR3 is CASTGQSGRGYTF. In DNA form, the CDR3 reads TGCGCCAGCACCGGACAGAGCGGAAGGGGCTACACCTTC.

This clone was observed a few times. The rearrangement uses TRBV27 and TRBJ1-2; D not resolved. This CDR3 has 14 residues. V lost 6 bases and J lost 3, with 14 bases in between. CDR1 is MNHEY and CDR2 is SMNVEV in the germline V gene (reference sequence). The CDR3 bases are TGTGCCAGCAGATTGGGCCTGCACTACTATGGCTACACCTTC. This encodes CASRLGLHYYGYTF.

This chain joins TRBV6-5 and TRBJ1-1; possibly TRBD1 for D (6 bases). Germline CDR1 reads MNHEY; CDR2 reads SVGAGI. The ends were cut back, 11 bases at V and 1 base at J, with 17 bases in the middle. CDR3 size: 14 residues. The CDR3 region has the DNA TGTGCCCTTGTTCCGGGACAACCGAACACTGAAGCTTTCTTT. Translating gives CALVPGQPNTEAFF.

The CDR3 reads CASSVFTGEGDGYTF. DNA of the CDR3: TGTGCCAGCAGCGTTTTTACAGGGGAAGGCGATGGCTACACCTTC. The chain uses TRBV9 and TRBJ1-2; TRBD1 agrees at 7 bases. The CDR3 runs 15 residues. Per germline, CDR1 SGDLS and CDR2 YYNGEE. J gave up 6 bases and V 2 bases, and 10 bases lay outside the gene matches.

The chain recombines TRBV2 with TRBJ1-2, with 7 bases aligning to TRBD1. CDR1 SNHLY and CDR2 FYNNEI come from the germline V gene. V lost 6 bases, J lost 4 bases, and 5 bases stayed unmatched. The CDR3 has 13 residues. This chain's CDR3 is CASRQGQLYGYTF. DNA for the CDR3: TGTGCCAGCAGACAGGGACAGCTCTATGGCTACACCTTC.

The chain carries TRBV6-5 and TRBJ1-3; D is perhaps TRBD1 (6 bases). From germline, CDR1 is MNHEY and CDR2 SVGAGI. CDR3 length: 15 residues. Between the trimmed V and J ends, which lost 4 bases and 4 bases, there was a span of 14 bases. The CDR3: CASSLQGPRGNTIYF. DNA of the CDR3: TGTGCCAGCAGTTTACAGGGTCCGAGGGGAAACACCATATATTTT.

V and J are TRBV6-5 and TRBJ1-4, with a possible D match to TRBD1 (5 bases). From germline, CDR1 is MNHEY and CDR2 SVGAGI. The V end was cut by 4 bases, the J end by 10 bases, with 10 bases between. CDR3 length: 12 amino acids. DNA of the CDR3: TGTGCCAGCAGTTTGTCAGGGCTAAAACTGTTTTTT. It is translated as CASSLSGLKLFF.

The V call is TRBV18, the J call TRBJ1-1; D is unclear. V was trimmed by 4 bases and J by 0 bases, leaving 15 bases between them. The V gene's germline CDR1 is KGHSH and CDR2 LQKENI. This CDR3 is built from 16 residues. DNA of the CDR3: TGTGCCAGCTCACAAGGCGGGAGGGAAATGAACACTGAAGCTTTCTTT. It codes for CASSQGGREMNTEAFF.

Of note for this clone: The junction and the germline gene differ at one end; a read error may be behind it. The chain links TRBV4-1 to TRBJ1-5; 7 positions match TRBD1. CDR1 and CDR2 from the germline V gene are MGHRA and YSYEKL. This CDR3 has 17 residues. CDR3 sequence: CASSPIPGQASDQPQHF. Written as DNA, the CDR3 is TGCGCCAGCAGCCCAATCCCCGGACAGGCTAGCGATCAGCCCCAGCATTTT.

The rearrangement links TRBV5-1 to TRBJ1-1; a possible D gene is TRBD1 (5 bases). From germline, CDR1 is SGHRS and CDR2 YFSETQ. The V end lost 7 bases, the J end lost 1 base, and 11 bases lay between the germline ends. CDR3 length equals 13 residues. CDR3: CASGPGGNTEAFF. CDR3 nucleotide sequence: TGCGCCAGCGGGCCCGGGGGGAACACTGAAGCTTTCTTT.

This clone was observed a few times. V and J are TRBV19 and TRBJ2-7; D is perhaps TRBD2 (5 bases). Trimming took off 6 bases at V and 3 bases at J, with 18 bases between the two ends. The CDR3 is made up of 15 amino acids. Germline V gene lookup returns CDR1 LNHDA and CDR2 SQIVND (reference sequence). CDR3 protein: CASSGSARVSYEQYF. The CDR3 DNA reads TGTGCCAGTAGCGGAAGCGCGCGGGTCAGCTACGAGCAGTACTTC.

Comment on this clone: Other DNA variants within this sample encode the same CDR3. This chain links TRBV6-5 with TRBJ1-5; D ambiguous. Trimming removed 2 bases at V and 4 bases at J, with 9 bases between. CDR3 length: 14 residues. Germline CDR1 and CDR2: MNHEY and SVGAGI. The CDR3 DNA follows: TGTGCCAGCAGTTACGGCAGAGGGAATCAGCCCCAGCATTTT. The encoded protein is CASSYGRGNQPQHF.

This chain joins TRBV12-3 or TRBV12-4 and TRBJ1-5; TRBD1 agrees at 7 bases. The V segment lost 8 bases and the J segment 5 bases; nucleotides outside the gene matches: 3. The CDR3 runs 12 residues. CDR3 region: CASGQVHQPQHF. CDR3 sequence (DNA): TGTGCCAGCGGACAGGTACATCAGCCCCAGCATTTT.

Written as DNA, the CDR3 is TGTGCCAGCAGCCTAGGGGGCGGTCGGACAGGGAACATTCAGTACTTC. As protein: CASSLGGGRTGNIQYF. J is TRBJ2-4 and V is TRBV7-8; 8 positions agree with TRBD1. J was trimmed by 7 bases and V by 5 bases; bases with no gene match: 13. The germline gives CDR1 SGHVS, CDR2 FQNEAQ. The CDR3 spans 16 residues.

Comments on this clone: A much larger clone differs by one base, so this may be a read error. The sample carries other DNA sequences with the same CDR3. This chain uses TRBV7-2 with TRBJ1-2, with D hard to call. The CDR3 runs 14 residues. CDR1 is SGHTA and CDR2 is FQGNSA in the germline V gene. Trimming cost V 3 bases and J 2 bases, with 10 bases left between them. CDR3 protein: CASSFHRENYGYTF. CDR3 bases: TGTGCCAGCAGCTTTCACAGAGAAAACTATGGCTACACCTTC.

The J gene is TRBJ2-7, the V gene TRBV7-9, with D tentatively TRBD1 (6 bases). The CDR3 has 14 residues. Trimming pared 4 bases from V and 4 bases from J, leaving 14 bases between. Germline V gives CDR1 SEHNR, CDR2 FQNEAQ (reference sequence). As DNA, the CDR3 is TGTGCCAGCAGCTCTGAGGGACATCCGTACGAGCAGTACTTC. The encoded protein is CASSSEGHPYEQYF.

J is TRBJ2-7 and V is TRBV6-2 or TRBV6-3; TRBD2 agrees at 7 bases. Germline V CDR1 and CDR2: MNHEY, SVGEGT. Trimming took 1 base from V and 3 from J; bases not matched to a gene: 6. This CDR3 is 15 amino acids long. CDR3 coding DNA: TGTGCCAGCAGTTACTACGGGCGGGACTACTACGAGCAGTACTTC. Protein: CASSYYGRDYYEQYF.

CDR3 sequence (DNA): TGTGCCAGCAATTCTCAGGGGCGATATGGCTACACCTTC. It is translated as CASNSQGRYGYTF. The chain recombines TRBV6-5 with TRBJ1-2; D possibly corresponds to TRBD1 (6 bases). Per germline, CDR1 MNHEY and CDR2 SVGAGI. Trimming stripped 7 bases from V and 5 bases from J, with 14 bases between. The CDR3 runs to 13 residues.